Below are 12 T cell receptor beta chains sequenced from a single sample in a study of blood T cells in healthy people across ages (dated by TCRdb to 2015 to 2017). The receptor library was made with 5' RACE. Sequenced on an Illumina HiSeq 2500. The second PCR ran for roughly 7 to 12 cycles and used a J-beta primer mix along with a sample-barcoded 5' primer. TCRdb applied fastp at Q25 and MiXCR to the public reads, then kept only in-frame beta chains. For every CDR3 protein sequence, its rows merge into one entry that carries the most common genes and DNA. This sample holds 730,000 or so distinct CDR3 sequences; roughly 41% were observed only once. The ten biggest clones cover approximately 29% of the sample. The sample consisted of blood. Receptors were obtained from a man aged 80 or over in good health.

Many counts were recorded for this clonotype. The chain recombines TRBV7-6 with TRBJ1-2; no clear D. V was clipped by 4 bases and J by 4 bases, with 19 bases between them. The CDR3 consists of 16 residues. CDR1 is SGHVS and CDR2 is FNYEAQ in the germline V gene. For the CDR3, the DNA is TGTGCCAGCAGCTCATCTCCCGTACGGGAACCCTATGGCTACACCTTC. It yields the protein CASSSSPVREPYGYTF.

The rearrangement joins TRBV6-1 to TRBJ2-7, with 10 bases lining up with TRBD1. The V gene's germline CDR1 is MNHNS and CDR2 SASEGT. J gave up 4 bases and V 3 bases, and 6 bases lay outside the gene matches. This CDR3 is 15 amino acids long. The CDR3 loop reads CASSEGTGDWYEQYF. The CDR3 DNA sequence: TGTGCCAGCAGTGAGGGGACAGGGGATTGGTACGAGCAGTACTTC.

This clonotype was detected ten times or more. The chain links TRBV11-2 to TRBJ2-3; possible D gene TRBD1, 6 bases. Per the germline V gene, CDR1 is SGHAT and CDR2 is FQNNGV. With 9 bases removed from V and 0 bases from J, the gap between germline ends came to 22 bases. There are 17 residues in the CDR3. CDR3: CASKTGSWDQSTDTQYF. CDR3 in DNA: TGTGCCAGTAAAACAGGGTCGTGGGATCAGAGCACAGATACGCAGTATTTT.

The chain carries TRBV4-1 and TRBJ2-7; the D gene could be TRBD1 or TRBD2 (5 bases each). The DNA end is a closer match to TRBJ2-5, so the J assignment may be wrong. The CDR3 has 17 residues. CDR1 is MGHRA and CDR2 is YSYEKL in the germline V gene. DNA for the CDR3: TGCGCCAGCAGCCTAGAGGGACCCGGGACGGTGAGAGAGACCCAGTACTTC. It encodes CASSLEGPGTVRETQYF.

This clonotype was counted only a few times. This chain uses TRBV20-1 with TRBJ2-5; 11 bases line up with TRBD1. The DNA end is a closer match to TRBJ2-7, so the J assignment may be wrong. The CDR3 has 16 amino acids. The germline gives CDR1 DFQATT, CDR2 SNEGSKA (reference sequence). As DNA, the CDR3 is TGCAGTGCTGAGGCCTTTGGACAGGGGGCAGCCAGCGAGCAGTACTTC. It encodes CSAEAFGQGAASEQYF.

This clonotype was counted ten times or more. This CDR3 reads CASSFKGAGEQFF. As DNA, the CDR3 is TGTGCCAGCAGCTTCAAGGGCGCCGGAGAGCAGTTCTTC. This chain uses TRBV13 with TRBJ2-1; D remains ambiguous. The germline V and J ends were trimmed by 3 bases and 10 bases, with 13 bases remaining between them. Germline lookup yields CDR1 PRHDT and CDR2 FYEKMQ (reference sequence). The CDR3 covers 13 residues.

This clonotype has at least ten counts. The chain links TRBV6-1 to TRBJ1-2, with 8 bases aligning to TRBD1. In germline, CDR1 is MNHNS, CDR2 SASEGT. Losses at the gene ends were 7 bases for V and 7 bases for J; bases not matched to a gene: 11. The CDR3 length is 14 residues. CDR3 loop: CASITRGLFPGYTF. DNA for the CDR3: TGTGCCAGCATCACCAGGGGGCTATTCCCTGGCTACACCTTC.

V gene TRBV20-1 combines with J gene TRBJ2-5; possible D gene TRBD2, 6 bases. V lost 6 bases, J lost 1 base, and 24 bases lay in between. The CDR3 has 17 residues. Germline values: CDR1 DFQATT, CDR2 SNEGSKA (reference sequence). This CDR3 reads CSARGQTSSRLQETQYF. In DNA form, the CDR3 reads TGCAGTGCCCGAGGACAAACTAGCTCCCGCCTCCAAGAGACCCAGTACTTC.

V is TRBV4-1 and J is TRBJ2-6; a weak D match, TRBD1 (6 bases). CDR3 length equals 17 residues. V shed 0 bases and J shed 0 bases, with 9 bases lying between them. CDR1 is MGHRA and CDR2 is YSYEKL in the germline V gene. The CDR3 sequence is CASSQETQGSGANVLTF. The DNA for the CDR3 is TGCGCCAGCAGCCAAGAAACACAGGGCTCTGGGGCCAACGTCCTGACTTTC.

This sequence joins TRBV6-4 and TRBJ2-3; the match to TRBD2 covers 9 bases. From germline, CDR1 is MRHNA and CDR2 SNTAGT. The trim removed 4 bases at V and 10 bases at J, leaving 12 bases unmatched. This CDR3 region has 15 residues. CDR3 nucleotides: TGTGCCAGCAGTGTTGGGACTAGCAACGTTGATGCGCAGTATTTT. Translated, it gives CASSVGTSNVDAQYF.

The gene calls are TRBV30 and TRBJ1-2; no clear D. This CDR3 contains 12 residues. Trimming took 2 bases from V and 6 from J, leaving 10 bases between them. CDR1 and CDR2 (germline): GTSNPN, SVGIG (reference sequence). CDR3 coding DNA: TGTGCCTGGAGTAGGCAGATCGATGGCTACACCTTC. It specifies CAWSRQIDGYTF.

In its sample, this clonotype was seen a few times. The chain uses TRBV24-1 and TRBJ2-1; unclear D gene. Germline-derived CDR1 and CDR2 are KGHDR and SFDVKD. V gave up 4 bases and J gave up 0 bases, with 12 bases separating them. There are 16 residues in the CDR3. Here the CDR3 DNA reads TGTGCCACCAGTGAAATCGACTCGAGCTCCTACAATGAGCAGTTCTTC. It encodes CATSEIDSSSYNEQFF.